One and the same sample provided the 17 T cell receptor beta chains below, sequenced in a study of blood T cells in healthy people across ages. Alongside a J-beta primer mix, a sample-barcoded 5' primer served in a second PCR lasting 7 to 11 cycles. TCRdb analysed the 5' RACE reads with MiXCR anew, one entry per CDR3 protein. The sample has about a million distinct CDR3 sequences; roughly 47% are singletons. Sequenced: blood. Source of these receptors: an older woman in good health.

CDR3 in DNA: TGTGCCACCAGTGATTCATGGCGGGACAGCCTCGTGAACACTGAAGCTTTCTTT. Its translation: CATSDSWRDSLVNTEAFF. The chain combines TRBV24-1 with TRBJ1-1, with 7 positions matching TRBD1. There are 18 residues in the CDR3. Looked up from germline, CDR1 is KGHDR and CDR2 is SFDVKD. Germline trimming cut 2 bases from V and 0 bases from J; bases unmatched to any gene: 11.

This clonotype was counted only a few times. This chain uses TRBV4-3 with TRBJ2-6; D unclear. The length of the CDR3 is 15 residues. Trimming took off 4 bases at V and 0 bases at J, with 7 bases between the two ends. The germline V gene encodes CDR1 LGHNA and CDR2 YSLEER. The CDR3 loop is CASSPVSSGANVLTF. In nucleotides, the CDR3 is TGCGCCAGCAGCCCTGTTAGCTCTGGGGCCAACGTCCTGACTTTC.

About this clonotype: One end of the junction varies from germline; a read error may be responsible. V and J are TRBV12-3 or TRBV12-4 and TRBJ2-1, with 9 bases that match TRBD2. The CDR3 totals 14 residues. Written as DNA, the CDR3 is TGTGCCAGCGTCTACGCGGGAGGGAACAATGGGCAGTTCTTC. Translating it yields CASVYAGGNNGQFF.

This clonotype was seen a few times. This chain connects TRBV27 to TRBJ2-5, with TRBD1 matching over 8 bases. CDR1 and CDR2 (germline): MNHEY, SMNVEV (reference sequence). Trimming at V came to 4 bases and at J to 4 bases, leaving 2 bases not matched to a gene. The CDR3 has 13 amino acids. The CDR3 sequence is CASSWDRRETQYF. CDR3 in DNA: TGTGCCAGCAGTTGGGACAGGCGAGAGACCCAGTACTTC.

This rearrangement joins TRBV7-2 to TRBJ2-3; D is unresolved. The germline V and J ends were trimmed by 7 bases and 1 base, with 15 bases remaining between them. Looked up from germline, CDR1 is SGHTA and CDR2 is FQGNSA. The CDR3 totals 15 residues. The DNA of the CDR3 is TGTGCCAGCACCGACCAAAGATCTCGCACAGATACGCAGTATTTT. Translation: CASTDQRSRTDTQYF.

The count of this clonotype is one. V and J are TRBV20-1 and TRBJ2-3; D is unclear. The CDR3 runs 15 residues. Trimming left V 2 bases short and J 10 bases short, with 22 bases between. Germline V gives CDR1 DFQATT, CDR2 SNEGSKA (reference sequence). The CDR3: CSARIQRSLTDAQYF. The CDR3 nucleotides read TGCAGTGCTAGAATTCAGAGGTCCCTTACGGATGCGCAGTATTTT.

The gene calls are TRBV30 and TRBJ1-2, with no clear D. The V gene's germline CDR1 is GTSNPN and CDR2 SVGIG (reference sequence). The CDR3 has 14 amino acids. Trimming left V 2 bases short and J 6 bases short, with 16 bases between. In DNA, the CDR3 is TGTGCCTGGAGTCACGGGTATAGTGGGAATGGCTACACCTTC. Translation gives CAWSHGYSGNGYTF.

The rearrangement joins TRBV20-1 to TRBJ2-1; TRBD2 aligns across 9 bases. Germline V gene sequence: CDR1 DFQATT, CDR2 SNEGSKA (reference sequence). Germline trimming cut 3 bases from V and 1 base from J; bases unmatched to any gene: 4. The CDR3 totals 15 residues. This CDR3 is CSASPSGRSYNEQFF. In nucleotides, the CDR3 is TGCAGTGCTAGCCCGAGCGGGAGGTCCTACAATGAGCAGTTCTTC.

The chain recombines TRBV5-1 with TRBJ2-1; 10 nucleotides align to TRBD1. This CDR3 is built from 15 residues. Per germline, CDR1 SGHRS and CDR2 YFSETQ. Trimming cost V 6 bases and J 6 bases; bases outside gene matches: 9. The CDR3 region has the DNA TGCGCCAGCAATCCGGGACAGGGGCCCATCAATGAGCAGTTCTTC. As protein: CASNPGQGPINEQFF.

The chain couples TRBV4-1 to TRBJ1-5; no reliable D call. The last part of the DNA fits TRBJ2-3 better; the J call may be wrong. Germline V gene lookup returns CDR1 MGHRA and CDR2 YSYEKL. This CDR3 comprises 13 residues. CDR3 in DNA: TGCGCCAGCAGCCCCCTGCCCAATCAGCCCCAGTATTTT. It specifies CASSPLPNQPQYF.

The chain joins TRBV11-2 to TRBJ2-5; 13 bases agree with TRBD2. The CDR3 length is 24 residues. Germline V CDR1 and CDR2: SGHAT, FQNNGV. With V trimmed by 5 bases and J by 1 base, 28 bases remained unmatched. CDR3 DNA: TGTGCCAGCAGCCGTCCTAAGGTCCTCGGACGGGCGGAGACTAGCGGGAGGACCCAAGAGACCCAGTACTTC. It yields the protein CASSRPKVLGRAETSGRTQETQYF.

The genes are TRBV6-6 and TRBJ2-7; perhaps TRBD1 as D (6 bases). Germline V gene lookup returns CDR1 MNHNY and CDR2 SVGAGI (reference sequence). The CDR3 has 14 residues. Trimming took off 0 bases at V and 3 bases at J, with 9 bases between the two ends. As DNA, the CDR3 is TGTGCCAGCAGTTACTCGCAGGGGAACTACGAGCAGTACTTC. It encodes CASSYSQGNYEQYF.

This clonotype was observed a handful of times. The CDR3 bases are TGTGCCAGCAGCGTACTAGCTTGGAATGAGCAGTTCTTC. Translation gives CASSVLAWNEQFF. The chain is built from TRBV5-4 and TRBJ2-1, with D maybe TRBD2 (6 bases). V lost 4 bases to trimming and J lost 7 bases, with 12 bases between them. The CDR3 runs 13 residues. CDR1 SGHNT and CDR2 YYREEE come from the germline V gene (reference sequence).

The rearrangement uses TRBV20-1 and TRBJ1-2; TRBD1 is a possible D gene (6 bases). CDR3 length equals 12 residues. CDR1 is DFQATT, CDR2 SNEGSKA, per germline (reference sequence). Trimming removed 4 bases at V and 5 bases at J, with 11 bases between. CDR3 residues: CSATSTGYGYTF. Written as DNA, the CDR3 is TGCAGTGCTACTTCCACAGGGTATGGCTACACCTTC.

This chain connects TRBV12-3 or TRBV12-4 to TRBJ2-3; D gene ambiguous. The CDR3 sequence is 11 residues long. The V end lost 5 bases, the J end lost 7 bases, and 7 bases lay between the germline ends. The CDR3 protein is CASSDTYTQYF. The CDR3 DNA reads TGTGCCAGCAGTGACACTTATACGCAGTATTTT.

The table lists this clonotype with a count of one. The J gene is TRBJ2-1, the V gene TRBV5-5; tentative D call: TRBD2 (6 bases). Germline CDR1 SGHKS, CDR2 YYEKEE (reference sequence). Trimming pared 4 bases from V and 5 bases from J, leaving 16 bases between. The CDR3 runs 15 residues. This CDR3 reads CASSPGRVADNEQFF. CDR3 nucleotide sequence: TGTGCCAGCAGCCCGGGGAGAGTAGCGGACAATGAGCAGTTCTTC.

This sequence joins TRBV7-2 and TRBJ2-1; 10 positions match TRBD1. The germline V gene encodes CDR1 SGHTA and CDR2 FQGNSA. This CDR3 region has 15 residues. V was pared by 2 bases and J by 7 bases, with 5 bases of the junction left unmatched. In DNA form, the CDR3 reads TGTGCCAGCAGCTTAAGACAGGGGGCTTTTAATGAGCAGTTCTTC. Protein product: CASSLRQGAFNEQFF.